The 21 T cell receptor beta chains below were found in one sample sequenced in a study of neurological immune-mediated disorders. TCRdb called the 5' RACE reads again in MiXCR, with one record for every CDR3 protein. The repertoire has some 60,000 distinct CDR3 sequences, roughly 3.5% of them found once; the top ten carry under 2.5%. Material for sequencing was PBMCs. All receptors come from a woman aged 45 to 65 with multiple sclerosis.

This clonotype was found many times. The V call is TRBV6-2 or TRBV6-3, the J call TRBJ2-5, with a possible D match to TRBD2 (5 bases). Trimming shortened V by 6 bases and J by 4 bases, and 15 bases separated the two germline ends. Germline V gene sequence: CDR1 MNHEY, CDR2 SVGEGT. The CDR3 is made up of 14 amino acids. The CDR3 region is CASRPPVGGETQYF. CDR3 bases: TGTGCCAGCAGACCACCGGTAGGAGGAGAGACCCAGTACTTC.

This clonotype occurred many times. The V gene is TRBV11-2, the J gene TRBJ2-2, with D possibly being TRBD1 (6 bases). V was cut by 7 bases and J by 3 bases, with 12 bases left in between. CDR1 and CDR2 from the germline V gene are SGHAT and FQNNGV. There are 14 residues in the CDR3. The CDR3 bases are TGTGCCAGCACCGCGAACAGGGACACCGGGGAGCTGTTTTTT. Protein product: CASTANRDTGELFF. The full variable domain, its missing parts supplied by reference TRBV11-2 and TRBJ2-2, is EAGVAQSPRYKIIEKRQSVAFWCNPISGHATLYWYQQILGQGPKLLIQFQNNGVVDDSQLPKDRFSAERLKGVDSTLKIQPAKLEDSAVYLCASTANRDTGELFFGEGSRLTVL.

This clonotype appeared many times. The chain uses TRBV20-1 and TRBJ2-5; D possibly corresponds to TRBD2 (5 bases). Trimming shortened V by 6 bases and J by 1 base, and 9 bases separated the two germline ends. The CDR3 spans 12 residues. The germline V gene has CDR1 DFQATT and CDR2 SNEGSKA (reference sequence). This CDR3 is CSAWRLQETQYF. The CDR3 DNA follows: TGCAGTGCGTGGAGGCTCCAAGAGACCCAGTACTTC.

Worth noting for this clonotype: One end of the junction does not line up with germline, which may come from a read error. This chain connects TRBV6-2 or TRBV6-3 to TRBJ1-5, with D perhaps TRBD1 (6 bases). Germline CDR1 and CDR2: MNHEY and SVGEGT. CDR3 length: 16 residues. The CDR3 bases are TGTGCCAGCAGGGACACCGGGGGGGGCCACAATCAGCCCCAGAATTTT. As protein: CASRDTGGGHNQPQNF.

Worth noting for this clonotype: Mismatch with germline at one junction end may stem from a read error. The chain couples TRBV18 to TRBJ1-5; D perhaps matches TRBD1 (6 bases). The length of the CDR3 is 13 residues. Germline values: CDR1 KGHSH, CDR2 LQKENI. The CDR3 sequence: CASSNRDDQPQNF. The CDR3 DNA follows: TGTGCCAGCTCAAACAGGGATGACCAGCCCCAGAATTTT.

At least ten counts were recorded for this clonotype. The rearrangement links TRBV2 to TRBJ2-7; 14 bases are shared with TRBD2. Germline CDR1 is SNHLY and CDR2 is FYNNEI. Trimming removed 8 bases from V and 4 bases from J; junction bases left unmatched: 13. The CDR3 loop spans 17 amino acids. In DNA, the CDR3 is TGTGCCAGCTGCGATGGGACTAGCGGGAGCAAATTGTACGAGCAGTACTTC. Its protein product is CASCDGTSGSKLYEQYF.

This clonotype occurred a few times. Just one base apart from a much larger clone, this may be a read error. Here the CDR3 reads CSAKGAYGYTF. As DNA, the CDR3 is TGCAGTGCCAAGGGGGCCTATGGCTACACCTTC. This chain joins TRBV20-1 and TRBJ1-2; 7 nucleotides align to TRBD1. Unmatched junction bases numbered 2, after V lost 6 bases and J lost 4 bases. Germline V gene sequence: CDR1 DFQATT, CDR2 SNEGSKA (reference sequence). The CDR3 spans 11 residues.

This clonotype has a count of ten or more. The chain recombines TRBV7-9 with TRBJ2-3; 10 positions agree with TRBD2. The CDR3 runs 14 residues. Unmatched junction bases numbered 6, after V lost 11 bases and J lost 1 base. Germline CDR1 reads SEHNR; CDR2 reads FQNEAQ (reference sequence). The CDR3 region has the DNA TGTGCCTTAGGAGGGACTAGCGGCACAGATACGCAGTATTTT. It encodes CALGGTSGTDTQYF.

In this sample, this clonotype turned up a few times. The chain is built from TRBV5-1 and TRBJ2-7; D is unresolved. The germline gives CDR1 SGHRS, CDR2 YFSETQ. The V gene lost 0 bases and the J gene lost 3 bases, with 10 bases spanning the gap. The CDR3 is 14 residues long. CDR3 protein: CASSLAGQDYEQYF. The CDR3 coding sequence is TGCGCCAGCAGCTTGGCCGGCCAAGACTACGAGCAGTACTTC.

This clonotype has a count of ten or more. This chain uses TRBV11-3 with TRBJ2-2, with a weak D call TRBD2 (5 bases). V lost 7 bases to trimming and J lost 1 base, with 25 bases between them. This CDR3 comprises 19 residues. The germline V gene has CDR1 SGHNT and CDR2 YENEEA. CDR3 nucleotides: TGTGCCAGCATCTCTAGCTGGTATCGGGTAGATGAGAACACCGGGGAGCTGTTTTTT. It codes for CASISSWYRVDENTGELFF.

The chain recombines TRBV5-1 with TRBJ2-7; no clear D gene. The V and J ends lost 0 bases and 12 bases respectively, with 13 bases between them. Germline V gives CDR1 SGHRS, CDR2 YFSETQ. CDR3 length equals 12 residues. CDR3 protein: CASSLGTDLWYF. The CDR3 nucleotides are TGCGCCAGCAGCTTGGGAACGGATTTGTGGTACTTC.

This clonotype was seen a few times. V is TRBV7-9 and J is TRBJ2-7; 9 bases align to TRBD1. Trimming removed 5 bases from V and 1 base from J; junction bases left unmatched: 6. Germline CDR1 SEHNR, CDR2 FQNEAQ (reference sequence). The CDR3 consists of 15 residues. CDR3 DNA: TGTGCCAGCAGCCTACCGGGACAGGGTTCCTACGAGCAGTACTTC. Its protein product is CASSLPGQGSYEQYF. Full variable domain (missing parts from reference TRBV7-9 and TRBJ2-7): DTGVSQNPRHKITKRGQNVTFRCDPISEHNRLYWYRQTLGQGPEFLTYFQNEAQLEKSRLLSDRFSAERPKGSFSTLEIQRTEQGDSAMYLCASSLPGQGSYEQYFGPGTRLTVT.

This clonotype was picked up many times. The chain couples TRBV3-1 to TRBJ1-2, with 7 positions matching TRBD1. This CDR3 is built from 13 residues. J lost 8 bases, V lost 0 bases, and 3 bases had no gene match. The germline CDR1 and CDR2 sequences are LGHDT and YNNKEL (reference sequence). In nucleotides, the CDR3 is TGTGCCAGCAGCCAAGAGAGAGGGGGCGGCTACACCTTC. This translates into CASSQERGGGYTF. Based on the CDR3 plus reference TRBV3-1 and TRBJ1-2, the full variable domain is DTAVSQTPKYLVTQMGNDKSIKCEQNLGHDTMYWYKQDSKKFLKIMFSYNNKELIINETVPNRFSPKSPDKAHLNLHINSLELGDSAVYFCASSQERGGGYTFGSGTRLTVV.

This clonotype was recorded many times. The rearrangement joins TRBV7-2 to TRBJ1-3; D unclear. CDR1 is SGHTA and CDR2 is FQGNSA in the germline V gene. With 2 bases removed from V and 5 bases from J, the gap between germline ends came to 1 base. The CDR3 contains 11 residues. The CDR3 protein is CASSLRNTIYF. The CDR3 DNA sequence: TGTGCCAGCAGCTTACGAAACACCATATATTTT. The complete variable domain, with remaining parts taken from reference TRBV7-2 and TRBJ1-3, reads GAGVSQSPSNKVTEKGKDVELRCDPISGHTALYWYRQSLGQGLEFLIYFQGNSAPDKSGLPSDRFSAERTGGSVSTLTIQRTQQEDSAVYLCASSLRNTIYFGEGSWLTVV.

The V gene is TRBV3-1, the J gene TRBJ1-1; possibly TRBD1 for D (5 bases). Trimming took 1 base from V and 3 from J, leaving 15 bases between them. This CDR3 has 16 residues. From germline, CDR1 is LGHDT and CDR2 YNNKEL (reference sequence). CDR3 coding DNA: TGTGCCAGCAGCCAAGGGCCCAGCTCAGGGCACACTGAAGCTTTCTTT. Translating gives CASSQGPSSGHTEAFF. The full variable domain, with the rest looked up from reference TRBV3-1 and TRBJ1-1, is DTAVSQTPKYLVTQMGNDKSIKCEQNLGHDTMYWYKQDSKKFLKIMFSYNNKELIINETVPNRFSPKSPDKAHLNLHINSLELGDSAVYFCASSQGPSSGHTEAFFGQGTRLTVV.

This clonotype was seen at least ten times. The genes are TRBV2 and TRBJ2-1; D might be TRBD2 (5 bases). CDR1 is SNHLY and CDR2 is FYNNEI in the germline V gene. The V gene lost 7 bases and the J gene lost 5 bases, with 12 bases spanning the gap. There are 13 residues in the CDR3. CDR3 in amino acids: CASNLRVNNEQFF. CDR3 nucleotide sequence: TGTGCCAGCAACCTGAGGGTAAACAATGAGCAGTTCTTC. Full variable domain (missing parts from reference TRBV2 and TRBJ2-1): EPEVTQTPSHQVTQMGQEVILRCVPISNHLYFYWYRQILGQKVEFLVSFYNNEISEKSEIFDDQFSVERPDGSNFTLKIRSTKLEDSAMYFCASNLRVNNEQFFGPGTRLTVL.

In this sample, this clonotype turned up many times. The V gene is TRBV29-1, the J gene TRBJ2-2; 8 nucleotides align to TRBD1. The CDR3 runs to 14 residues. V lost 6 bases to trimming and J lost 4 bases; unmatched junction nucleotides: 7. The germline gives CDR1 SQVTM, CDR2 ANQGSEA. This CDR3 reads CSVQQGVSTGELFF. The CDR3 DNA is TGCAGCGTCCAACAGGGGGTTAGCACCGGGGAGCTGTTTTTT.

This clonotype was recorded many times. The CDR3 coding sequence is TGTGCCAGCAGTTGGGGGCACTCCTATAATTCACCCCTCCACTTT. It translates to CASSWGHSYNSPLHF. The gene calls are TRBV27 and TRBJ1-6; perhaps TRBD1 as D (6 bases). This CDR3 comprises 15 residues. Trimming removed 4 bases at V and 0 bases at J, with 7 bases between. Germline values: CDR1 MNHEY, CDR2 SMNVEV (reference sequence).

There are many counts of this clonotype. This chain connects TRBV11-2 to TRBJ2-4; TRBD2 matches at 12 bases. V gave up 3 bases and J gave up 0 bases; unmatched junction bases: 3. The CDR3 consists of 17 residues. In germline, CDR1 is SGHAT, CDR2 FQNNGV. CDR3: CASSFELAGGAKNIQYF. CDR3 in DNA: TGTGCCAGCAGCTTTGAACTAGCGGGAGGAGCCAAAAACATTCAGTACTTC.

V is TRBV7-2 and J is TRBJ2-7; no definite D call. In germline, CDR1 is SGHTA, CDR2 FQGNSA. The CDR3 is 14 residues long. V dropped 4 bases and J dropped 7 bases, with 17 bases sitting between them. The CDR3, as DNA: TGTGCCAGCAGCTCAGCCCCGGCCTTCGGGGAGCAGTACTTC. This codes for CASSSAPAFGEQYF.

Note on this clonotype: A read error may be the cause here, since a much bigger clone is one base away. V usage is TRBV5-6 and J usage is TRBJ1-1; D not resolved. With 3 bases removed from V and 0 bases from J, the gap between germline ends came to 6 bases. In germline, CDR1 is SGHDT, CDR2 YYEEEE. CDR3 length equals 13 residues. The DNA of the CDR3 is TGTGCCAGCAGCTCCATACTGAACACTGAAGCTTTCTTT. Its translation is CASSSILNTEAFF.